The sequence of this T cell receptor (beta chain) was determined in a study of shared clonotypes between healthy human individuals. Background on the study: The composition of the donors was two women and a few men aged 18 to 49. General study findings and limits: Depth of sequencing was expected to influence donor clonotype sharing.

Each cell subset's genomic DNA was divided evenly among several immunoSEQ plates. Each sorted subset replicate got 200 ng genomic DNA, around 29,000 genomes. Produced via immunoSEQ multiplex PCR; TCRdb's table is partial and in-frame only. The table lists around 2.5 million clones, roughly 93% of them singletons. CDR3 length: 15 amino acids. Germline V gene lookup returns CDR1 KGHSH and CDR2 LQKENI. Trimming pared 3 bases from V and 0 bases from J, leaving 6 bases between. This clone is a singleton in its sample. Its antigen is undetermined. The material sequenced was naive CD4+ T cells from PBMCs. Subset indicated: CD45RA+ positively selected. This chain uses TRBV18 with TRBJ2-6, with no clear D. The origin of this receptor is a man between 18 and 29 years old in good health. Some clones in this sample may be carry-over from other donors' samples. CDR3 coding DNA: TGTGCCAGCTCACCGGCCTTCTCTGGGGCCAACGTCCTGACTTTC. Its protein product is CASSPAFSGANVLTF.